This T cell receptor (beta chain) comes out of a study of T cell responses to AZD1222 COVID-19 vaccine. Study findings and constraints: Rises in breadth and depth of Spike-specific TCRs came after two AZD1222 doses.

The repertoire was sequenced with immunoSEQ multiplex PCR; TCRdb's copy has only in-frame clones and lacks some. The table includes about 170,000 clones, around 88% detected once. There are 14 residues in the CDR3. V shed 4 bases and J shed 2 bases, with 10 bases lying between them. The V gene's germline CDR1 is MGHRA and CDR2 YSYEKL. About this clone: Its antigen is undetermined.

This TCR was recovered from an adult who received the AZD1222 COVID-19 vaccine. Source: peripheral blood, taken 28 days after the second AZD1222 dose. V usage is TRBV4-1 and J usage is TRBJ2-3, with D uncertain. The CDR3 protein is CASSRIGITDTQYF. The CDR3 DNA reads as TGCGCCAGCAGCCGGATTGGGATCACAGATACGCAGTATTTT.